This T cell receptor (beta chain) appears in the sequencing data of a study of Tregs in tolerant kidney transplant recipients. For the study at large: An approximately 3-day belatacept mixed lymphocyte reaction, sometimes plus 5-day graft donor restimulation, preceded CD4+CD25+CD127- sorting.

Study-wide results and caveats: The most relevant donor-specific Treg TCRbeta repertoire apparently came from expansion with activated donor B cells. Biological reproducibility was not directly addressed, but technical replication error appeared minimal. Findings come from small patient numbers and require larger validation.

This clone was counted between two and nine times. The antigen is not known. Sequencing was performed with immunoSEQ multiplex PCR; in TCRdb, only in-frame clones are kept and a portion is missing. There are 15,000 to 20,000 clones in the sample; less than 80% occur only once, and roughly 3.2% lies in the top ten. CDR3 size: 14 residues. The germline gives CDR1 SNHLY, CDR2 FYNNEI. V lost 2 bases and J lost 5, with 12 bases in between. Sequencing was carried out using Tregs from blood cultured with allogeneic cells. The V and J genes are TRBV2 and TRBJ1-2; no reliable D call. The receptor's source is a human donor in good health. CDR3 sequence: CASSERVAVYGYTF. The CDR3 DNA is TGTGCCAGCAGTGAAAGGGTGGCAGTTTATGGCTACACCTTC.